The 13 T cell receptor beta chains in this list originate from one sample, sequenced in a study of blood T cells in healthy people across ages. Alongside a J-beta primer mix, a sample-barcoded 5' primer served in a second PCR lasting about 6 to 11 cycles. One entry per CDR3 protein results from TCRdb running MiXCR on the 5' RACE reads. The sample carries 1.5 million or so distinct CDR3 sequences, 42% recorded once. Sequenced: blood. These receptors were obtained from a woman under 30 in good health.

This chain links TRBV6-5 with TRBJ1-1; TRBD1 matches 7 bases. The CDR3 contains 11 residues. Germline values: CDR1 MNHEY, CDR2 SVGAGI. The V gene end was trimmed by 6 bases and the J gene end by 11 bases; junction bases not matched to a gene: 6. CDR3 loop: CASRYTGVAFF. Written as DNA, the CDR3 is TGTGCCAGCAGGTATACAGGGGTGGCTTTCTTT.

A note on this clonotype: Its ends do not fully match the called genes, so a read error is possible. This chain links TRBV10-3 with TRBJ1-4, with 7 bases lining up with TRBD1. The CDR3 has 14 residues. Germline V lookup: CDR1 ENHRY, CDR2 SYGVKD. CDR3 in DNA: TGTGTCATCACCAGGACAGGCCGAGGGGAAAAACTGTTTTTT. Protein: CVITRTGRGEKLFF.

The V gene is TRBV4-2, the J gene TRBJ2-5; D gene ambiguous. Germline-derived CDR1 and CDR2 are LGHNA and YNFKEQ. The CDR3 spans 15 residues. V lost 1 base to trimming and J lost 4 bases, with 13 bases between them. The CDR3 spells CASSQGVVAGETQYF. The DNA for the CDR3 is TGTGCCAGCAGCCAAGGCGTTGTGGCTGGAGAGACCCAGTACTTC.

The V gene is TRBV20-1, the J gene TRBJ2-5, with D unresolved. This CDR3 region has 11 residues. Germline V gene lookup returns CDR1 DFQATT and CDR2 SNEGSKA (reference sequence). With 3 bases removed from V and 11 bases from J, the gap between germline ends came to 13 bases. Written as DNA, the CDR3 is TGCAGTGCTAGCGACCAGGATGAGCAGTACTTC. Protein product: CSASDQDEQYF.

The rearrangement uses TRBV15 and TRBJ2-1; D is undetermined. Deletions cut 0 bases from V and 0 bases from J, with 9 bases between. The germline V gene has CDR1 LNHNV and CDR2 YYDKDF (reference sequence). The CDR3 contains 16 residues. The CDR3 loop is CATSRDARSSYNEQFF. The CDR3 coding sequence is TGTGCCACCAGCAGAGATGCCCGGAGCTCCTACAATGAGCAGTTCTTC.

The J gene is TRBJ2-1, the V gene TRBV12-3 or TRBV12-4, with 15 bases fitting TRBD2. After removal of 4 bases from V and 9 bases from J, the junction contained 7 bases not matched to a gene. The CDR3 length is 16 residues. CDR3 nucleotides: TGTGCCAGCAGTTCCAGGACTAGCGGGGGGGCCAGTGAGCAGTTCTTC. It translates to CASSSRTSGGASEQFF.

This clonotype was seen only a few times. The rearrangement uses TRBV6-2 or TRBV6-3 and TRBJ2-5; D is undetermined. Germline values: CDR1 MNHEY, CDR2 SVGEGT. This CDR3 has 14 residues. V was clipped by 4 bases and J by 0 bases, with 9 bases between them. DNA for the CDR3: TGTGCCAGCAGTTGGCGGAGCTACCAAGAGACCCAGTACTTC. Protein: CASSWRSYQETQYF.

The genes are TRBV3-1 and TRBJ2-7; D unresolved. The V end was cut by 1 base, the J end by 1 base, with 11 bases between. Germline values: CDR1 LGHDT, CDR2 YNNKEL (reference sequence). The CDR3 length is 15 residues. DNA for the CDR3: TGTGCCAGCAGCCAAGCCCACACCAAGTCCTACGAGCAGTACTTC. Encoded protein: CASSQAHTKSYEQYF.

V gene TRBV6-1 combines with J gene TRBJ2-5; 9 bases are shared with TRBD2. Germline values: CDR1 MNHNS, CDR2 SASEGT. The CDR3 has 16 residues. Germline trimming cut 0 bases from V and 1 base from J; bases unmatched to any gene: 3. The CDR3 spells CASSEAIAGVQETQYF. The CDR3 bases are TGTGCCAGCAGTGAAGCGATAGCGGGAGTCCAAGAGACCCAGTACTTC.

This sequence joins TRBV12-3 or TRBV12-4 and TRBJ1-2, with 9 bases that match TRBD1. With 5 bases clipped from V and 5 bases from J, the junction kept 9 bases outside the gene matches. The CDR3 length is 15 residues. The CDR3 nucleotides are TGTGCCAGCAGTCCCCTACAGGGGGCTTTGTATGGCTACACCTTC. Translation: CASSPLQGALYGYTF.

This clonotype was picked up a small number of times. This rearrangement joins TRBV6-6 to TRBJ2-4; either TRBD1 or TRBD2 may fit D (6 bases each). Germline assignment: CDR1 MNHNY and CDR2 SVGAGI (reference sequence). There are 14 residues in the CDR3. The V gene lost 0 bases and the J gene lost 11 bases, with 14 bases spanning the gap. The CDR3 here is CASSYSVVEGVQYF. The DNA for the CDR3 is TGTGCCAGCAGTTACTCGGTCGTGGAGGGGGTTCAGTACTTC.

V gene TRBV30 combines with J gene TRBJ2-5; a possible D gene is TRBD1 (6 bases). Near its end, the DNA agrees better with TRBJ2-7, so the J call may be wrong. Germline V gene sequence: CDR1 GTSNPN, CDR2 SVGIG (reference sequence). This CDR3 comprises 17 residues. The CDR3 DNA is TGTGCCTGGAGTGTACGTTGGGTCGGGACACCGGGGAACGAGCAGTACTTC. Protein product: CAWSVRWVGTPGNEQYF.

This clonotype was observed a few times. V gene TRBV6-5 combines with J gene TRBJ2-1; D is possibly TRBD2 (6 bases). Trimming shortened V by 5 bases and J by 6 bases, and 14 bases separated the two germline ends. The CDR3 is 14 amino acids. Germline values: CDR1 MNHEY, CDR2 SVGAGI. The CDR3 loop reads CASSPGTDFNEQFF. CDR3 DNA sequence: TGTGCCAGCAGTCCCGGGACTGACTTCAATGAGCAGTTCTTC.